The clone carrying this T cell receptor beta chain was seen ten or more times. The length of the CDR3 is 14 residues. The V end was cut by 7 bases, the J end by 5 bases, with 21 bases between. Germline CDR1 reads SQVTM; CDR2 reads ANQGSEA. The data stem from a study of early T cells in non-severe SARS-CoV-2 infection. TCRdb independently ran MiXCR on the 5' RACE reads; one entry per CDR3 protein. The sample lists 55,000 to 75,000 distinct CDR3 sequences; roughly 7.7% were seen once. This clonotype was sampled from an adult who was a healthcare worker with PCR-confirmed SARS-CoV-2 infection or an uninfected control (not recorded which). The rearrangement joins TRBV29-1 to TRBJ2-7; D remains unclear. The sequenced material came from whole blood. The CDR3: CSALGWQDENEQYF. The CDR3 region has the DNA TGCAGCGCCCTGGGGTGGCAGGATGAAAACGAGCAGTACTTC.